Detailed here is one T cell receptor (beta chain). Its antigen specificity is not known. No base-level quality is on record; no much larger clone is a single base apart. Multiplex touch-down PCR with a mixed TRB-A/B primer pool was used to amplify rearranged TRB sequences covering the V, D and J segments. Illumina adapters and sample indices were added to the amplicons in two consecutive PCR reactions performed with Phusion HS II polymerase. After gel purification with the NucleoSpin Gel and PCR Clean-up kit, the amplicons were checked using Qubit and an Agilent 2100 Bioanalyzer. Sequencing of libraries was carried out on an Illumina MiSeq in 600-cycle, single-indexed, paired-end runs. The source study handled its data this way. MiXCR versions 2.12 and 3.0.5 were used to process TRB sequences. A clone was defined as each unique CDR3 nucleotide sequence, and only productive sequences supported by at least two reads were kept. Shannon diversity, evenness, clonality (one minus evenness), and alpha-parameterized diversity profiles from alpha 0 to 5 were included as repertoire metrics. Generation probabilities of clones in paired pre- and post-chemotherapy samples were computed with the IGoR algorithm. TCRdb handled the public reads itself, with Q25 trimming in fastp and clone calling in MiXCR, and kept productive beta chains. Under each unique CDR3 protein, matching rows form one entry showing the most common genes and DNA. The V and J calls were not made by the authors but by TCRdb's processing. Counted in this sample were thousands of distinct CDR3 sequences; less than 25% of them appeared once. The ten largest clones capture about an eighth of the sample.

TCR beta rearrangements were amplified from genomic DNA extracted from peripheral blood rather than from sorted cells or RNA. The data were obtained in a study of T cell repertoires in aging, cancer and after chemotherapy (dated by TCRdb to about 2019). For the study in its entirety: The donors fell into six age groups ranging from 30 or younger to 70 or older, and each group had at least three individuals. In the hematological group, paired pre- and post-chemotherapy samples were obtained from chronic lymphocytic leukemia patients treated with fludarabine- or bendamustine-based regimens. The full dataset contained roughly 9 million TCR reads. To examine immunoaging and T cell reconstitution after chemotherapy, the study profiled TCR beta repertoires in peripheral blood from healthy donors and cancer patients. A cohort of 220 or so cancer patients (roughly 94 with hematological and approximately 120 with solid cancers) was assembled, and about 95 healthy donors were included as a reference group.

V is pared back by 3 bases and J by 5 bases, with 13 bases lying between the germline termini. The CDR3 runs 14 amino acids, cysteine and phenylalanine included. The entry retains the CDR3 DNA only, 42 bases that are in frame from base 1. What the research found in general, with its limitations: The authors noted that the repertoire data do not allow conclusions about immunological memory after chemotherapy. In healthy donors, the decline in TCR diversity with age was mainly explained by loss of richness, whereas in cancer patients loss of evenness was also found to contribute. Untreated patients with hematological or solid cancers showed significantly lower blood TCR diversity and higher clonality than age-matched healthy donors. In both cancer cohorts, the median generation probability rose over the chemotherapy interval, which suggests that the repertoire was reconstituted through rebound thymic output. Hematological cancer patients had lymphoid organ infiltration, which may itself impair thymic emigration or peripheral T cell expansion.

Source material: blood. This sequence was found in a human donor with a blood cancer. The donor label of this sample is uncertain. The chain employs TRBV12-3 or TRBV12-4 and TRBJ1-1; tentative D gene TRBD1, with 6 bases matching. The CDR3 corresponds to CASSFGGGGTEAFF. The DNA sequence is given as TGTGCCAGCAGTTTTGGAGGGGGTGGGACTGAAGCTTTCTTT.